These T cell receptor beta chains were read from a single sample in a study of CD8+ T cells in alopecia areata. Using immunoSEQ multiplex PCR, the repertoire was profiled, and TCRdb retains in-frame clones only, with some absent. Of approximately 150,000 clones in the sample, around 62% were seen once. Sequencing used CD8+ T cells sorted from blood. These receptors all stem from a human donor in good health. CDR3s include the opening cysteine and the closing phenylalanine or tryptophan. The D gene is left open where the match is weak. Rows give clone size only sometimes, using once, few, many, or a class for an expanded clone.

j_call d_call v_call clone_size cdr3_aa cdr3_nt
TRBJ2-3 - TRBV7-9 - CASDHRPYTDTQYF TGTGCCAGCGACCACAGGCCTTACACAGATACGCAGTATTTT
TRBJ2-1 - TRBV5-1 few CASSPTEYNEQFF TGCGCCAGCAGTCCCACAGAATACAATGAGCAGTTCTTC
TRBJ2-7 - TRBV13 - CASSLGLGGYEQYF TGTGCCAGCAGCTTAGGCCTGGGGGGCTACGAGCAGTACTTC
TRBJ2-1 TRBD2 TRBV4-2 - CASSSWGLAGGNEQFF TGTGCCAGCAGTTCGTGGGGACTAGCGGGAGGGAATGAGCAGTTCTTC
TRBJ1-1 - TRBV14 few CASSQGSGGTEAFF TGTGCCAGCAGCCAAGGATCGGGGGGCACTGAAGCTTTCTTT
TRBJ1-2 - TRBV29-1 - CSVDGGSGGRRVGYGYTF TGCAGCGTTGATGGTGGGTCAGGAGGTCGTAGAGTGGGCTATGGCTACACCTTC
TRBJ1-1 - TRBV6-5 once CASSFTEGFEAFF TGTGCCAGCAGTTTCACGGAGGGATTTGAAGCTTTCTTT
TRBJ2-7 - TRBV30 - CACGRSYEQYF TGTGCCTGTGGGAGGAGCTACGAGCAGTACTTC
TRBJ1-1 - TRBV29-1 once CSVPPGGTEAFF TGCAGCGTCCCTCCCGGGGGGACTGAAGCTTTCTTT
TRBJ1-5 - TRBV28 - CASSYRVSNQPQHF TGTGCCAGCAGTTACAGGGTGAGCAATCAGCCCCAGCATTTT
TRBJ1-2 - TRBV5-6 few CASSSVPGDYTF TGTGCCAGCAGCTCCGTCCCGGGGGACTACACCTTC